This T cell receptor beta chain stems from a study of cytomegalovirus exposure and HLA in healthy donors. Study-level results: For most TCR sequences rarity was the rule, although some public TCRs occurred in many donors. Subsequent analysis showed first-cohort TCR clusters tending to co-occur in 95 to 150 validation repertoires. Testing in vitro showed three CMV-associated chains specific for CMV antigens.

The donors were part of the validation cohort, which consisted of over a hundred subjects and was separate from the first cohort of under 750 subjects. On this clone: No antigen is known for it.

CDR1 LNHDA and CDR2 SQIVND come from the germline V gene (reference sequence). J was trimmed by 0 bases and V by 10 bases; bases with no gene match: 19. The CDR3 loop spans 20 amino acids. The table came from immunoSEQ multiplex PCR; TCRdb's copy has only in-frame clones and leaves some out. Among fewer than 200,000 clones, 70% to 90% were seen once, and the ten largest hold 2% to 2.5%. Sequences were obtained from PBMCs. The TCR sequence derives from a woman aged 18-29 years in good health and CMV-seronegative. The chain has TRBV19 and TRBJ2-1; 12 bases map to TRBD2. CDR3 residues: CATTPPGLAGGPGSYNEQFF. CDR3 bases: TGTGCCACCACCCCCCCCGGTCTAGCGGGAGGGCCGGGCTCCTACAATGAGCAGTTCTTC.